This T cell receptor beta chain emerged from a study of shared clonotypes between healthy human individuals. Overall study: Per-donor plates numbered three CD4 naive, three CD4 memory, two CD8 naive and one CD8 memory.

V was cut by 7 bases and J by 4 bases, with 13 bases left in between. This CDR3 spans 13 amino acids. From germline, CDR1 is MNHEY and CDR2 SVGAGI. Remarks on this clone: What it binds is not known.

Using immunoSEQ multiplex PCR, the repertoire was profiled, and TCRdb retains in-frame clones only, with some absent. Of approximately 350,000 clones in the sample, 96% were seen once. Study results and limitations: Clonotypes not shared had lower generation probabilities than those common to all four donors.

This receptor was obtained from a man aged 25 to 40 in good health. The sequenced sample was memory CD8+ T cells sorted from blood. Subset reported: CD45RO+ cells pooled with CCR7-negative TemRA cells. The rearrangement links TRBV6-5 to TRBJ1-2; D uncertain. The CDR3 loop is CASTPMGRYGYTF. CDR3 bases: TGTGCCAGCACCCCGATGGGCCGCTATGGCTACACCTTC.